A selection of T cell receptor beta chains follows, all from one sample in a study of blood T cell repertoires in COVID-19. Repertoires were generated with immunoSEQ multiplex PCR, while TCRdb's copy carries only in-frame clones and drops some. The sample yields 200,000 to 250,000 clones, 85% to 90% seen once. The sample taken for sequencing was PBMCs or T cells enriched from blood (not recorded which). These receptors all come from a woman between 45 and 65 years old with acute COVID-19. The CDR3 runs from the conserved cysteine through the conserved F or W. A D gene is named only where the DNA matches it firmly. The listing skips clone size in some rows; elsewhere it reads once, few, many or a size class.

v_gene	abundance	d_gene	j_gene	CDR3aa	CDR3nt
TRBV5-1	-	TRBD1	TRBJ2-7	CASSLDGQGLGLYEQYF	TGCGCCAGCAGCTTGGACGGACAGGGGCTGGGGTTGTACGAGCAGTACTTC
TRBV19	-	TRBD1	TRBJ1-5	CASSRDSPYSNQPQHF	TGTGCCAGTAGTAGGGACAGCCCTTATAGCAATCAGCCCCAGCATTTT
TRBV5-6	-	-	TRBJ2-7	CASSFGGRGYEQYF	TGTGCCAGCAGCTTCGGAGGCCGGGGCTACGAGCAGTACTTC
TRBV19	-	TRBD2	TRBJ2-5	CASVEGSGRAGETQYF	TGTGCCTCAGTTGAAGGTAGCGGGAGGGCAGGGGAGACCCAGTACTTC
TRBV3-1/TRBV3-2	-	-	TRBJ1-1	CASSQDRGPTTEAFF	TGTGCCAGCAGCCAAGACAGGGGTCCGACCACTGAAGCTTTCTTT
TRBV18	-	-	TRBJ1-5	CASSPFSSNQPQHF	TGTGCCAGCTCACCATTCAGTAGCAATCAGCCCCAGCATTTT
TRBV5-1	-	-	TRBJ2-2	CASSLVPGSLTGELFF	TGCGCCAGCAGCTTGGTCCCAGGGTCCCTCACCGGGGAGCTGTTTTTT
TRBV6-5	-	-	TRBJ2-7	CASSYERHPYEQYF	TGTGCCAGCAGTTACGAAAGACACCCCTACGAGCAGTACTTC
TRBV24-1	-	TRBD1	TRBJ1-5	CATSPTGTFQPQHF	TGTGCCACCAGTCCGACAGGGACGTTTCAGCCCCAGCATTTT
TRBV28	-	-	TRBJ1-3	CASGQGFTGNTIYF	TGTGCCAGCGGGCAGGGCTTTACTGGAAACACCATATATTTT
TRBV19	-	-	TRBJ2-1	CASRRDRHNEQFF	TGTGCCAGTAGGCGGGACAGACACAATGAGCAGTTCTTC
TRBV11-3	-	TRBD2	TRBJ2-1	CASSSRTSGSSYNEQFF	TGTGCCAGCAGCTCCCGGACTAGCGGGAGTTCCTACAATGAGCAGTTCTTC
TRBV11-3	once	TRBD2	TRBJ2-1	CASSSGTSGGNEQFF	TGTGCCAGCAGCTCCGGGACTAGTGGGGGCAATGAGCAGTTCTTC
TRBV11-2	-	TRBD1	TRBJ2-6	CASSGLGTGLSGANVLTF	TGTGCCAGCAGCGGCCTGGGGACAGGGTTGTCTGGGGCCAACGTCCTGACTTTC
TRBV6-5	-	-	TRBJ2-7	CASSYRSGNYEQYF	TGTGCCAGCAGTTATAGGTCAGGGAACTACGAGCAGTACTTC
TRBV3-1/TRBV3-2	-	TRBD2	TRBJ2-2	CASRTGAGAVRGELFF	TGTGCCAGCAGAACAGGAGCGGGAGCTGTCCGGGGGGAGCTGTTTTTT
TRBV29-1	-	TRBD2	TRBJ2-7	CSVAGGIHEQYF	TGCAGCGTTGCGGGGGGGATACACGAGCAGTACTTC
TRBV7-2	-	TRBD1	TRBJ1-4	CASSLDRGAEKLFF	TGTGCCAGCAGCTTAGACAGGGGCGCTGAAAAACTGTTTTTT
TRBV6-5	-	-	TRBJ1-1	CASSYLTGSHTEAFF	TGTGCCAGCAGTTACCTGACAGGATCGCACACTGAAGCTTTCTTT
TRBV3-1/TRBV3-2	-	-	TRBJ1-1	CASSPVGVMNTEAFF	TGTGCCAGCAGCCCGGTGGGAGTAATGAACACTGAAGCTTTCTTT
TRBV19	few	-	TRBJ1-1	CASPQGNTEAFF	TGTGCCAGTCCTCAGGGTAACACTGAAGCTTTCTTT
TRBV7-9	few	-	TRBJ2-2	CASSPTVNTGELFF	TGTGCCAGCAGCCCAACAGTAAACACCGGGGAGCTGTTTTTT
TRBV3-1/TRBV3-2	-	TRBD2	TRBJ2-1	CASSRGAGNYNEQFF	TGTGCCAGCAGCCGCGGAGCGGGGAACTACAATGAGCAGTTCTTC
TRBV18	-	-	TRBJ2-7	CASSPWDSSYEQYF	TGTGCCAGCTCACCTTGGGACTCGTCCTACGAGCAGTACTTC
TRBV3-1/TRBV3-2	few	-	TRBJ1-2	CASRGGGNGYTF	TGTGCCTCCCGGGGAGGGGGGAATGGCTACACCTTC
TRBV6-2/TRBV6-3	-	TRBD1	TRBJ2-7	CASSYPRGRETYEQYF	TGTGCCAGCAGTTACCCGAGGGGGCGTGAAACCTACGAGCAGTACTTC
TRBV13	-	-	TRBJ2-1	CASSLGANEQFF	TGTGCCAGCAGCTTAGGGGCAAATGAGCAGTTCTTC
TRBV18	-	TRBD1	TRBJ1-3	CASSSGTVSSGNTIYF	TGTGCCAGCTCATCCGGGACAGTCTCTTCTGGAAACACCATATATTTT
TRBV18	-	TRBD1	TRBJ2-2	CASSPTGTGTGELFF	TGTGCCAGCTCGCCAACCGGGACAGGGACCGGGGAGCTGTTTTTT
TRBV5-6	-	-	TRBJ1-2	CASSLETYGNGYTF	TGTGCCAGCAGCTTGGAGACCTACGGGAATGGCTACACCTTC
TRBV2	few	-	TRBJ2-4	CASSEWRQAKNIQYF	TGTGCCAGCAGTGAGTGGAGGCAGGCCAAAAACATTCAGTACTTC
TRBV28	once	-	TRBJ1-5	CASSFRRYNQPQHF	TGTGCCAGCAGTTTCCGGCGGTACAATCAGCCCCAGCATTTT
TRBV6-2/TRBV6-3	-	-	TRBJ1-2	CASSYARNYGYTF	TGTGCCAGCAGTTATGCGAGAAACTATGGCTACACCTTC
TRBV5-4	-	-	TRBJ2-1	CASSLRQVGLGWSYNEQFF	TGTGCCAGCAGCTTGAGACAGGTGGGTCTAGGATGGTCCTACAATGAGCAGTTCTTC
TRBV7-7	-	TRBD2	TRBJ2-3	CASSLGLAGGADTQYF	TGTGCTAGCAGCCTGGGACTAGCGGGAGGTGCAGATACGCAGTATTTT
TRBV4-1	-	TRBD2	TRBJ2-5	CASSQDPTSVVSETQYF	TGCGCCAGCAGCCAAGATCCCACTAGCGTGGTTTCGGAGACCCAGTACTTC
TRBV5-1	-	TRBD1	TRBJ2-5	CASSLGGTGVRETQYF	TGCGCCAGCAGCTTGGGAGGGACAGGGGTTCGAGAGACCCAGTACTTC
TRBV5-1	-	TRBD2	TRBJ2-2	CASSQGLAGITGELFF	TGCGCCAGCAGCCAGGGACTAGCGGGAATCACCGGGGAGCTGTTTTTT
TRBV19	-	TRBD2	TRBJ2-1	CASSSPPGLATEQFF	TGTGCCAGTAGTAGCCCACCTGGACTAGCGACTGAGCAGTTCTTC
TRBV25-1	-	-	TRBJ1-4	CASSEFSTGDEKLFF	TGTGCCAGCAGTGAATTCTCGACGGGTGATGAAAAACTGTTTTTT
TRBV28	-	TRBD1	TRBJ1-2	CASSGQGTINYGYTF	TGTGCCAGCAGCGGACAGGGGACCATTAACTATGGCTACACCTTC
TRBV19	once	-	TRBJ1-4	CASRLGLANEKLFF	TGTGCCAGTAGACTCGGACTGGCGAATGAAAAACTGTTTTTT
TRBV28	-	-	TRBJ1-3	CASNPRTVSGNTIYF	TGTGCCAGCAATCCCAGGACAGTTTCTGGAAACACCATATATTTT
TRBV19	-	-	TRBJ2-1	CASSMLGYYNEQFF	TGTGCCAGTAGTATGTTGGGCTACTACAATGAGCAGTTCTTC
TRBV6-5	-	-	TRBJ1-2	CASFPLGSFEAGYTF	TGTGCCAGCTTTCCCCTTGGGTCTTTTGAGGCTGGCTACACCTTC
TRBV5-4	-	-	TRBJ2-3	CASSWGVREADTQYF	TGTGCCAGCAGTTGGGGAGTACGCGAGGCTGATACGCAGTATTTT
TRBV21-1	-	-	TRBJ2-7	CASISLRGLAGGYEQYF	TGTGCCAGCATTTCCCTAAGAGGGCTAGCGGGAGGTTACGAGCAGTACTTC
TRBV9	-	TRBD1	TRBJ2-7	CASSVAGTGAYEQYF	TGTGCCAGCAGCGTAGCGGGGACAGGGGCCTACGAGCAGTACTTC
TRBV5-4	few	-	TRBJ1-6	CASSLGGAAYNSPLHF	TGTGCCAGCAGCTTGGGCGGGGCTGCCTATAATTCACCCCTCCACTTT
TRBV27	-	-	TRBJ1-1	CASSFRGNTEAFF	TGTGCCAGCAGTTTTCGGGGGAACACTGAAGCTTTCTTT